This T cell receptor beta chain was recovered during a study of blood T cell repertoires in COVID-19. Study at large: From the United States, Italy and Spain came samples of acute and convalescent COVID-19. PBMCs, B-cell-depleted T cells, or T cells were the source of the cDNA or gDNA that made up the material.

CDR3 length equals 15 residues. Germline V gene sequence: CDR1 MNHEY, CDR2 SVGEGT. Trimming removed 0 bases from V and 7 bases from J, with 15 bases in between. Profiling relied on immunoSEQ multiplex PCR, and the TCRdb table lists in-frame clones only, not all of them. Of about 210,000 clones listed, 84% are singletons. This clonotype originated in a woman aged 45-59 years with active or convalescent COVID-19. V is TRBV6-2 or TRBV6-3 and J is TRBJ1-2; no clear D. Material for sequencing was peripheral blood. The CDR3 reads CASSYSSRGLGGYTF. The CDR3 nucleotides are TGTGCCAGCAGTTACTCGAGTAGAGGGCTCGGTGGCTACACCTTC.